These 25 T cell receptor beta chains were sequenced from one sample in a study of cytomegalovirus exposure and HLA in healthy donors (dated by TCRdb to the late 2010s). Libraries were made using the immunoSEQ multiplex PCR assay. A mixture of 60 forward primers for TCR Vbeta segments and 13 reverse primers for TCR Jbeta segments was used in the multiplex PCR. TCRdb mirrors the immuneACCESS table, restricted to in-frame sequences. Some clones are absent from its copies; in checked studies, under half trace to an unresolved V gene, and the reason for the others is unknown. The sample table lists 85,000 to 100,000 clones, under 65% of them with a count of one. The top ten clones comprise approximately 3% of the sample. Sequencing was carried out using PBMCs. Receptors originate from a man in his fifties or sixties in good health and CMV-seronegative.

V and J are TRBV2 and TRBJ2-3; 7 nucleotides agree with TRBD2. The CDR3 totals 16 residues. Germline V gives CDR1 SNHLY, CDR2 FYNNEI. Unmatched junction bases numbered 6, after V lost 2 bases and J lost 1 base. CDR3 loop: CASSEIGSGGTDTQYF. The CDR3 nucleotides read TGTGCCAGCAGTGAAATTGGGAGCGGGGGCACAGATACGCAGTATTTT.

This chain uses TRBV13 with TRBJ2-7; 13 bases are shared with TRBD2. Germline values: CDR1 PRHDT, CDR2 FYEKMQ (reference sequence). The V gene end was trimmed by 4 bases and the J gene end by 3 bases; junction bases not matched to a gene: 9. CDR3 length equals 17 residues. CDR3 nucleotides: TGTGCCAGCAGCTCTAAGGGACTAGCGGGAAGGAGCTACGAGCAGTACTTC. Its translation is CASSSKGLAGRSYEQYF. The whole variable domain, remainder taken from reference TRBV13 and TRBJ2-7, is AAGVIQSPRHLIKEKRETATLKCYPIPRHDTVYWYQQGPGQDPQFLISFYEKMQSDKGSIPDRFSAQQFSDYHSELNMSSLELGDSALYFCASSSKGLAGRSYEQYFGPGTRLTVT.

The rearrangement joins TRBV9 to TRBJ1-4; D is perhaps TRBD1 (5 bases). This CDR3 has 16 amino acids. The germline V gene encodes CDR1 SGDLS and CDR2 YYNGEE. Trimming left V 0 bases short and J 2 bases short, with 11 bases between. CDR3 loop: CASSVEFGGTNEKLFF. The CDR3, as DNA: TGTGCCAGCAGCGTAGAATTCGGGGGTACTAATGAAAAACTGTTTTTT.

V and J are TRBV6-4 and TRBJ2-2; 9 positions agree with TRBD2. The germline V gene encodes CDR1 MRHNA and CDR2 SNTAGT. The CDR3 is 16 amino acids. V was clipped by 6 bases and J by 8 bases; unmatched bases: 13. The CDR3 bases are TGTGCCAGCAGAGTAGCGGGGGACCTCAGAGTTGGGGAGCTGTTTTTT. Amino acid sequence: CASRVAGDLRVGELFF.

The chain uses TRBV5-4 and TRBJ1-4, with 8 bases fitting TRBD1. The CDR3 is made up of 16 amino acids. Unmatched junction bases numbered 13, after V lost 4 bases and J lost 8 bases. Germline values: CDR1 SGHNT, CDR2 YYREEE (reference sequence). CDR3 bases: TGTGCCAGCAGCGACATGACAGGGGAGGGATGGGAAAAACTGTTTTTT. As protein: CASSDMTGEGWEKLFF.

The chain has TRBV5-1 and TRBJ1-6; no definite D call. Germline V gene sequence: CDR1 SGHRS, CDR2 YFSETQ. This CDR3 is 13 amino acids long. Trimming removed 0 bases from V and 7 bases from J, with 5 bases in between. The CDR3 region is CASSLAGNSPLHF. In nucleotides, the CDR3 is TGCGCCAGCAGCTTGGCCGGGAATTCACCCCTCCACTTT.

The chain links TRBV28 to TRBJ1-6; 8 nucleotides align to TRBD1. The length of the CDR3 is 14 residues. In germline, CDR1 is MDHEN, CDR2 SYDVKM. V shed 6 bases, J shed 11 bases, and the junction held 9 bases outside the gene matches. The DNA of the CDR3 is TGTGCCAGCAGCAAGGGACAGGTCGTTACACCCCTCCACTTT. Translated, it gives CASSKGQVVTPLHF.

This chain uses TRBV27 with TRBJ2-5, with 7 bases that match TRBD1. CDR3 length: 14 residues. Trimming took 3 bases from V and 3 from J; bases not matched to a gene: 4. Germline V gene lookup returns CDR1 MNHEY and CDR2 SMNVEV (reference sequence). CDR3 coding DNA: TGTGCCAGCAGTTTCGGAACAGGGGAAGAGACCCAGTACTTC. This gives the protein CASSFGTGEETQYF.

V usage is TRBV11-3 and J usage is TRBJ2-5; maybe TRBD2 (5 bases). The CDR3 runs 13 residues. The germline V gene encodes CDR1 SGHNT and CDR2 YENEEA. Trimming pared 3 bases from V and 5 bases from J, leaving 10 bases between. The CDR3 spells CASSFGGLETQYF. The DNA of the CDR3 is TGTGCCAGCAGCTTCGGCGGACTCGAGACCCAGTACTTC.

J is TRBJ2-2 and V is TRBV7-3, with TRBD2 identical over 10 bases. Germline V gene lookup returns CDR1 SGHTA and CDR2 FQGTGA. This CDR3 contains 14 residues. V gave up 5 bases and J gave up 4 bases; unmatched junction bases: 1. The CDR3: CASSPSGGTGELFF. The CDR3 DNA reads TGTGCCAGCAGCCCTAGCGGGGGCACCGGGGAGCTGTTTTTT.

The chain carries TRBV6-5 and TRBJ2-7, with D possibly being TRBD1 (5 bases). Germline V lookup: CDR1 MNHEY, CDR2 SVGAGI. There are 15 residues in the CDR3. V lost 6 bases, J lost 0 bases, and 15 bases lay in between. The CDR3 coding sequence is TGTGCCAGCAGAACAGACAGAATAAGCTCCTACGAGCAGTACTTC. Translation gives CASRTDRISSYEQYF.

This clone was seen a handful of times. The V call is TRBV6-6, the J call TRBJ1-1, with TRBD1 matching over 7 bases. J lost 5 bases, V lost 5 bases, and 8 bases had no gene match. Germline assignment: CDR1 MNHNY and CDR2 SVGAGI (reference sequence). This CDR3 has 14 amino acids. The DNA of the CDR3 is TGTGCCAGCAGTGGGGGGACAGCCGGGACTGAAGCTTTCTTT. Its protein is CASSGGTAGTEAFF.

Of note for this clone: The germline gene is not matched at one end of the junction; a read error may be the cause. The chain joins TRBV18 to TRBJ1-3; the D gene is possibly TRBD1 (5 bases). This CDR3 has 15 residues. Germline V lookup: CDR1 KGHSH, CDR2 LQKENI. The CDR3 protein is CASSTVDSLGDTIYF. The CDR3, as DNA: TGTGCCAGCTCAACCGTCGACAGTCTTGGAGACACCATATATTTT. The full variable domain, completed using reference TRBV18 and TRBJ1-3, is NAGVMQNPRHLVRRRGQEARLRCSPMKGHSHVYWYRQLPEEGLKFMVYLQKENIIDESGMPKERFSAEFPKEGPSILRIQQVVRGDSAAYFCASSTVDSLGDTIYFGEGSWLTVV.

The rearrangement links TRBV5-5 to TRBJ2-1, with 7 bases aligning to TRBD2. Germline lookup yields CDR1 SGHKS and CDR2 YYEKEE (reference sequence). The CDR3 length is 13 residues. J was trimmed by 6 bases and V by 0 bases; bases with no gene match: 0. The CDR3, as DNA: TGTGCCAGCAGCTTGGCGGGGGGCAATGAGCAGTTCTTC. Protein sequence: CASSLAGGNEQFF.

This sequence joins TRBV29-1 and TRBJ2-5, with 15 bases identical to TRBD2. Germline V gives CDR1 SQVTM, CDR2 ANQGSEA. The CDR3 covers 17 residues. Unmatched junction bases numbered 13, after V lost 6 bases and J lost 5 bases. CDR3 loop: CSVSGTSGRMGWETQYF. The CDR3 nucleotides read TGCAGCGTATCCGGGACTAGCGGGAGGATGGGTTGGGAGACCCAGTACTTC.

The chain couples TRBV5-1 to TRBJ2-5; 9 bases are shared with TRBD1. Germline V gene sequence: CDR1 SGHRS, CDR2 YFSETQ. J lost 4 bases, V lost 2 bases, and 6 bases had no gene match. This CDR3 has 15 amino acids. DNA for the CDR3: TGCGCCAGCAGCTTTACCGGGACAGGGAGAGAGACCCAGTACTTC. This gives the protein CASSFTGTGRETQYF.

The chain has TRBV7-3 and TRBJ2-2; 9 bases line up with TRBD2. This CDR3 contains 14 residues. With V trimmed by 5 bases and J by 6 bases, 4 bases remained unmatched. CDR1 and CDR2 (germline): SGHTA, FQGTGA. DNA for the CDR3: TGTGCCAGCAGCGCTAGCGGGGCGGCCGGGGAGCTGTTTTTT. This translates into CASSASGAAGELFF.

The chain uses TRBV7-2 and TRBJ2-3, with 12 bases fitting TRBD2. The CDR3 is made up of 15 amino acids. Per germline, CDR1 SGHTA and CDR2 FQGNSA. J was trimmed by 4 bases and V by 6 bases; bases with no gene match: 5. The CDR3 reads CASRIGLAGSDTQYF. CDR3 in DNA: TGTGCCAGCAGAATAGGACTAGCGGGGTCAGATACGCAGTATTTT.

A few counts support this clone. V is TRBV5-1 and J is TRBJ2-5; a possible D gene is TRBD2 (6 bases). The V end was cut by 0 bases, the J end by 8 bases, with 14 bases between. Looked up from germline, CDR1 is SGHRS and CDR2 is YFSETQ. The length of the CDR3 is 14 residues. CDR3 in DNA: TGCGCCAGCAGCTTGGCGCTCATGGGGGGAACCCAGTACTTC. Amino acid sequence: CASSLALMGGTQYF. Complete variable domain (other parts from reference TRBV5-1 and TRBJ2-5): KAGVTQTPRYLIKTRGQQVTLSCSPISGHRSVSWYQQTPGQGLQFLFEYFSETQRNKGNFPGRFSGRQFSNSRSEMNVSTLELGDSALYLCASSLALMGGTQYFGPGTRLLVL.

This chain connects TRBV28 to TRBJ1-5; TRBD1 might be the D (5 bases). Germline assignment: CDR1 MDHEN and CDR2 SYDVKM. Trimming pared 6 bases from V and 4 bases from J, leaving 13 bases between. The CDR3 extends over 14 amino acids. CDR3 sequence: CASSQTRGNQPQHF. For the CDR3, the DNA is TGTGCCAGCAGCCAGACAAGGGGAAATCAGCCCCAGCATTTT.

In this sample, this clone turned up once. This chain connects TRBV4-1 to TRBJ1-2; TRBD1 agrees at 7 bases. Losses at the gene ends were 1 base for V and 7 bases for J; bases not matched to a gene: 9. Germline assignment: CDR1 MGHRA and CDR2 YSYEKL. The CDR3 extends over 15 amino acids. CDR3 region: CASSQALQGGGGYTF. CDR3 DNA: TGCGCCAGCAGCCAAGCCCTGCAGGGGGGAGGTGGCTACACCTTC.

This clone was seen a single time. The rearrangement links TRBV29-1 to TRBJ2-2, with D possibly matching TRBD1 (6 bases). In germline, CDR1 is SQVTM, CDR2 ANQGSEA. This CDR3 spans 13 amino acids. Trimming removed 5 bases at V and 6 bases at J, with 13 bases between. The CDR3 loop reads CSVTNRASGELFF. The CDR3 region has the DNA TGCAGCGTTACGAACAGGGCGTCCGGGGAGCTGTTTTTT.

As regards this clone: A junction boundary mismatches the germline segment, possibly from a read error. The chain employs TRBV7-7 and TRBJ1-6; D ambiguous. The CDR3 sequence is 16 residues long. Germline lookup yields CDR1 SSHAT and CDR2 FNYEAQ (reference sequence). The DNA of the CDR3 is TGTGCTAGCAGCTACAACCGGGAGCCGAAGATTTCACCCCTCTACTTT. Residues: CASSYNREPKISPLYF.

DNA of the CDR3: TGTGCCAGCAGCCAAGATCGGGGTACAGGGGGCTGGCGTCGAGAGACCCAGTACTTC. It specifies CASSQDRGTGGWRRETQYF. The chain is built from TRBV14 and TRBJ2-5, with 9 nucleotides matching TRBD1. CDR3 length equals 19 residues. Unmatched junction bases numbered 15, after V lost 0 bases and J lost 4 bases. Per germline, CDR1 SGHDN and CDR2 FVKESK.

Turning to this clone: Other nucleotide sequences from this sample produce the same CDR3. The rearrangement links TRBV7-6 to TRBJ2-7, with D uncertain. CDR1 and CDR2 from the germline V gene are SGHVS and FNYEAQ. The V and J ends lost 4 bases and 3 bases respectively, with 10 bases between them. This CDR3 is 13 amino acids long. The CDR3 protein is CASSSGPNYEQYF. CDR3 coding DNA: TGTGCCAGCAGCTCCGGTCCAAACTACGAGCAGTACTTC.